The sample holds one count of the clone carrying this T cell receptor (beta chain). Original methodology: Estimates of nucleated cell counts were drawn from the amplification of reference gene primers. The protocol was immunoSEQ multiplex PCR, while the TCRdb copy is restricted to in-frame clones and leaves out a portion. From that table come the V and J calls and clone size; the DNA was used to work out D and trimming. Among tens of thousands of clones listed, approximately 89% were seen once. The sample is drawn from a study of blood T cell repertoires in COVID-19. Across the whole study: Spain, Italy and the United States supplied samples that represented acute and convalescent COVID-19. T cells, B-cell-depleted T cells, or PBMCs provided the cDNA or gDNA that served as material.

The TCR originated in a man between 50 and 59 years old with active COVID-19. Sequencing used peripheral blood.

CDR3 loop: CASSREGYGYTF. For the CDR3, the DNA is TGTGCCAGCAGCAGGGAAGGCTATGGCTACACCTTC. The rearrangement links TRBV2 to TRBJ1-2; D perhaps matches TRBD1 (5 bases). Trimming took 6 bases from V and 4 from J, leaving 9 bases between them. The CDR3 consists of 12 residues. Germline-derived CDR1 and CDR2 are SNHLY and FYNNEI.